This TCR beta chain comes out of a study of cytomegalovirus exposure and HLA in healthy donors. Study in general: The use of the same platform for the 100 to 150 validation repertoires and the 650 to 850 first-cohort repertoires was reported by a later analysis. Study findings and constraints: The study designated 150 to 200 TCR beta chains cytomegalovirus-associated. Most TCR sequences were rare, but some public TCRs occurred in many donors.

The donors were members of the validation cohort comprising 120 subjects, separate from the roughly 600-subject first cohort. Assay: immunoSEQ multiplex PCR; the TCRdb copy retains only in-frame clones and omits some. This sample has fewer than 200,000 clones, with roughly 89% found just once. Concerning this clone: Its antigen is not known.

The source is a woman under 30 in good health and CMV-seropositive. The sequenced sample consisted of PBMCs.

As DNA, the CDR3 is TGTGCCAGCAGTTTACCCCCTCCGGGGGGCTTCGCCGACTACGAGCAGTACTTC. Protein: CASSLPPPGGFADYEQYF. The chain recombines TRBV27 with TRBJ2-7, with D possibly TRBD2 on 7 matching bases. Germline CDR1 and CDR2: MNHEY and SMNVEV (reference sequence). This CDR3 contains 18 residues. With 2 bases removed from V and 3 bases from J, the gap between germline ends came to 23 bases.